This T cell receptor (beta chain) was obtained from a study of CD8+ T cells in alopecia areata. Points from the study as a whole: There were also resident alphabeta T cells of normal skin sequenced in scalp samples. Normal scalp showed lower clonality than lesional scalp, especially alopecia totalis/universalis.

A remark on this clone: Antigen unknown.

Following RNA extraction, reverse transcription yielded cDNA that acted as the sequencing template. Some clones are missing from TCRdb's copy, which holds only in-frame ones; the method was immunoSEQ multiplex PCR. The sample has about 150,000 clones; 50% to 60% are singletons. PBMCs, the starting material, were the source of sorted CD4+ and CD8+ T cells. Sequenced input: CD4+ T cells sorted from blood. The TCR sequence derives from a human donor in good health.

The CDR3 protein is CSVVLQVANYGYTF. The DNA of the CDR3 is TGCAGCGTTGTTCTCCAGGTAGCTAACTATGGCTACACCTTC. The chain employs TRBV29-1 and TRBJ1-2; D is undetermined. This CDR3 has 14 amino acids. Germline V gene lookup returns CDR1 SQVTM and CDR2 ANQGSEA. Trimming left V 4 bases short and J 0 bases short, with 12 bases between. Full variable domain (missing parts from reference TRBV29-1 and TRBJ1-2): SAVISQKPSRDICQRGTSLTIQCQVDSQVTMMFWYRQQPGQSLTLIATANQGSEATYESGFVIDKFPISRPNLTFSTLTVSNMSPEDSSIYLCSVVLQVANYGYTFGSGTRLTVV.